Sequencing of this TCR beta chain was carried out in a study of blood T cells in healthy people across ages. Sample-barcoded 5' priming and a J-beta primer mix drove a second PCR of 7 to 11 cycles. TCRdb called the 5' RACE reads again in MiXCR, with one record for every CDR3 protein. The table shows 1.5 million to 2 million distinct CDR3 sequences, with 28% occurring only once. Each donor had 9 to 10 milliliters of peripheral blood drawn. This CDR3 region has 15 residues. Trimming stripped 7 bases from V and 0 bases from J, with 15 bases between. Sequencing used blood. The receptor comes from a woman in her thirties in good health. The genes are TRBV12-3 or TRBV12-4 and TRBJ1-2; no clear D gene. CDR3 loop: CASTPGPGTNYGYTF. The CDR3 DNA sequence: TGTGCCAGCACCCCGGGCCCGGGGACTAACTATGGCTACACCTTC.